The present TCR beta chain was sequenced within a study of blood T cell repertoires in COVID-19. Study-wide background: The United States, Italy and Spain provided the acute and convalescent COVID-19 samples.

Per the original methods: Estimation of nucleated cell counts relied on the amplification of reference gene primers. The method was immunoSEQ multiplex PCR; TCRdb's version includes in-frame clones alone and lacks a portion of them. V and J calls plus clone size are reproduced from that table; the DNA served to infer D and trimming. The sample contains about 150,000 clones, 85% of which appear only once. V shed 3 bases and J 7 bases; nucleotides not matched to a gene: 4. Germline CDR1 is SGHRS and CDR2 is YFSETQ. The CDR3 totals 15 residues. Recruits, aged roughly 18 to 95 years, lived in under 25 US areas. Membership in each cohort depended on participant-reported clinical history.

The chain carries TRBV5-1 and TRBJ2-1; 13 bases match TRBD2. What was sequenced was PBMCs or T cells enriched from blood (not recorded which). This TCR was sampled from a woman aged 40 to 50 who had recovered from COVID-19. Here the CDR3 DNA reads TGCGCCAGCAGCTCCCGGACTAGCGGGAGTAATGAGCAGTTCTTC. As protein: CASSSRTSGSNEQFF.